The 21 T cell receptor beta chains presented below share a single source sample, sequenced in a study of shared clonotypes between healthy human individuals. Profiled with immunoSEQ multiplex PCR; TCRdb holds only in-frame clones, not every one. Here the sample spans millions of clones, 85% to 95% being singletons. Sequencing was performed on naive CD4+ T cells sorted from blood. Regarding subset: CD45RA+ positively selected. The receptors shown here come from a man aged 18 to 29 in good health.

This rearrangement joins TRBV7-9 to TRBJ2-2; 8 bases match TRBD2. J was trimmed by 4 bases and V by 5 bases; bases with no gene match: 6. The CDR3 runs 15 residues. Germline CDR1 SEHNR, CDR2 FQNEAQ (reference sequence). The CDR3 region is CASSLLSGATGELFF. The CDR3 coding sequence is TGTGCCAGCAGCCTCCTTAGCGGGGCCACCGGGGAGCTGTTTTTT.

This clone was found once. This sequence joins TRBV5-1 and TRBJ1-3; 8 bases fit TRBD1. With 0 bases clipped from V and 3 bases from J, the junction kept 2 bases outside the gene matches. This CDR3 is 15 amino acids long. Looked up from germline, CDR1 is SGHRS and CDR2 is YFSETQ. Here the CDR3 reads CASSLGTGFGNTIYF. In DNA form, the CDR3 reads TGCGCCAGCAGCTTGGGGACAGGGTTTGGAAACACCATATATTTT.

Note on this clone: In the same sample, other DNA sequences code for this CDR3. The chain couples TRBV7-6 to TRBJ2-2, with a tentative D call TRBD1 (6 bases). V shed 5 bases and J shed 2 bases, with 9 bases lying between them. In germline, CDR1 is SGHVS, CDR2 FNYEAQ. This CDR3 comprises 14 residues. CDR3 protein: CASSLGHNTGELFF. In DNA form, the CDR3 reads TGTGCCAGCAGCCTGGGACACAACACCGGGGAGCTGTTTTTT. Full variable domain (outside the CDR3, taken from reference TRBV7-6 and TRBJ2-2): GAGVSQSPRYKVTKRGQDVALRCDPISGHVSLYWYRQALGQGPEFLTYFNYEAQQDKSGLPNDRFSAERPEGSISTLTIQRTEQRDSAMYRCASSLGHNTGELFFGEGSRLTVL.

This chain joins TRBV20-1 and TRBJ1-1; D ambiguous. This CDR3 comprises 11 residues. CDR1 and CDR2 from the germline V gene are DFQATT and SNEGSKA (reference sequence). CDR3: CGVPGALEAFF. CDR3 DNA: TGCGGTGTACCGGGAGCTCTTGAAGCTTTCTTT.

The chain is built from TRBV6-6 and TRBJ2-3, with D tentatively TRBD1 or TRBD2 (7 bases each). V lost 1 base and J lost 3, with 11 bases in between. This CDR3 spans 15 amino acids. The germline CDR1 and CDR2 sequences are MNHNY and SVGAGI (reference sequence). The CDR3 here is CASSYFQGGTDTQYF. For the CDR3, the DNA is TGTGCCAGCAGTTACTTCCAGGGGGGGACAGATACGCAGTATTTT.

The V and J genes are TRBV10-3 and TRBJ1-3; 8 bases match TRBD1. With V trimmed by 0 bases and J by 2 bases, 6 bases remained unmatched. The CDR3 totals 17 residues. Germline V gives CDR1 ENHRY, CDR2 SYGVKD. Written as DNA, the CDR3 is TGTGCCATCAGTGAGTCGTGGACAGGGAACCCTGGAAACACCATATATTTT. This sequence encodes CAISESWTGNPGNTIYF.

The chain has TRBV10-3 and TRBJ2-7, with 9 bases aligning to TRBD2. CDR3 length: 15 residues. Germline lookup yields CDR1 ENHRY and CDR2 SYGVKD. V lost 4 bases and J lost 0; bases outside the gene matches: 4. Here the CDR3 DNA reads TGTGCCATCAGTGGCCGGCGGGAGGGCTCCTACGAGCAGTACTTC. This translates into CAISGRREGSYEQYF.

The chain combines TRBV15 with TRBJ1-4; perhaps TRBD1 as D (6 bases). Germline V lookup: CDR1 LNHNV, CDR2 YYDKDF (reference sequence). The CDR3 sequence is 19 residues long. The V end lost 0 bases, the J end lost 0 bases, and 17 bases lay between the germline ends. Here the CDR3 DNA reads TGTGCCACCAGCAGAGATTACGGAGGGGGGGATACAACTAATGAAAAACTGTTTTTT. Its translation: CATSRDYGGGDTTNEKLFF.

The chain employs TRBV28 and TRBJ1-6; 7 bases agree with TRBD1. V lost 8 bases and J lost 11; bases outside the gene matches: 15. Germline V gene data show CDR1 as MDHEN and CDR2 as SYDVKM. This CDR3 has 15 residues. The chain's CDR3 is CASARRTGGEAPLHF. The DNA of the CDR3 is TGTGCCAGCGCCCGCCGGACAGGCGGGGAGGCACCCCTCCACTTT.

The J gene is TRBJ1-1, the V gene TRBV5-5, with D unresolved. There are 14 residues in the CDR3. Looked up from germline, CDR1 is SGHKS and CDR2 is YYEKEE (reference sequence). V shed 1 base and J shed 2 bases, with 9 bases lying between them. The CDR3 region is CASSLIGSNTEAFF. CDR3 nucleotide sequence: TGTGCCAGCAGCTTGATAGGTTCTAACACTGAAGCTTTCTTT.

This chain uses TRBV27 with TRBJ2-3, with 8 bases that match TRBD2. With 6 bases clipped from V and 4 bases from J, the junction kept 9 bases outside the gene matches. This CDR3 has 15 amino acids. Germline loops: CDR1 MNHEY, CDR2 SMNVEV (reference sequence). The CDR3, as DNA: TGTGCCAGCAGCCCTTGGCGGGGGGCAGCAGATACGCAGTATTTT. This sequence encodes CASSPWRGAADTQYF.

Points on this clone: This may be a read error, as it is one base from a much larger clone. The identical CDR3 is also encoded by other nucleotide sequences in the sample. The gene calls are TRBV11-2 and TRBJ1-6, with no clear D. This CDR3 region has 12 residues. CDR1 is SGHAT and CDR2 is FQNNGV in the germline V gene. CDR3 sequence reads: CASSLEDLSLHF. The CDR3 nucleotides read TGTGCCAGCAGCCTAGAGGACTTGTCCCTCCACTTT.

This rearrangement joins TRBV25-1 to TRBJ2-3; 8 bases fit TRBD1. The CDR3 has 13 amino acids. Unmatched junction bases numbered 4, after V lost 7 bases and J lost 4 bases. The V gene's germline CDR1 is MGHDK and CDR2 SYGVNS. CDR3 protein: CASTQQGADTQYF. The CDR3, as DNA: TGTGCCAGCACCCAACAGGGGGCAGATACGCAGTATTTT.

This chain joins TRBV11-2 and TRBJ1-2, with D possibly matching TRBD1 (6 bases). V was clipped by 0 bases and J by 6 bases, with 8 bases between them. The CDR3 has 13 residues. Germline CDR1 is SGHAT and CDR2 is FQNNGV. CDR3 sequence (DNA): TGTGCCAGCAGCTTAGACAGGGGTAATGGCTACACCTTC. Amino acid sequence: CASSLDRGNGYTF.

In DNA, the CDR3 is TGTGCCAGTAGACGGCCTGGTGACAAAATGAACACTGAAGCTTTCTTT. Its protein product is CASRRPGDKMNTEAFF. V usage is TRBV19 and J usage is TRBJ1-1; D is undetermined. Germline V gene sequence: CDR1 LNHDA, CDR2 SQIVND (reference sequence). Trimming left V 6 bases short and J 0 bases short, with 17 bases between. The CDR3 extends over 16 amino acids.

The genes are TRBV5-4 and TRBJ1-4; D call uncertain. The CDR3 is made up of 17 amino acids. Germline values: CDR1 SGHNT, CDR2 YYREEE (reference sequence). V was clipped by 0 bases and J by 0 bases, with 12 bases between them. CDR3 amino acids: CASSLAVGRPTNEKLFF. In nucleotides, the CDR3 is TGTGCCAGCAGCTTGGCCGTCGGGAGGCCAACTAATGAAAAACTGTTTTTT. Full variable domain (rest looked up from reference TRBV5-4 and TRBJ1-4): ETGVTQSPTHLIKTRGQQVTLRCSSQSGHNTVSWYQQALGQGPQFIFQYYREEENGRGNFPPRFSGLQFPNYSSELNVNALELDDSALYLCASSLAVGRPTNEKLFFGSGTQLSVL.

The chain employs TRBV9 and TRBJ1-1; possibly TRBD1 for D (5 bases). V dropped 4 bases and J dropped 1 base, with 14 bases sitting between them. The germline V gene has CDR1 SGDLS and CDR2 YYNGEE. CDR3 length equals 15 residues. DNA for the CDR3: TGTGCCAGCAGCCAATCGGTAGGGACGAACACTGAAGCTTTCTTT. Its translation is CASSQSVGTNTEAFF.

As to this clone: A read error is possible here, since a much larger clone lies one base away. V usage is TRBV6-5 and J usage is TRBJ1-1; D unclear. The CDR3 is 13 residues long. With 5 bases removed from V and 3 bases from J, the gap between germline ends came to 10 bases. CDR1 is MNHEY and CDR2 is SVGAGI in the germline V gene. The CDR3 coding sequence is TGTGCCAGCAGTCTAAGGAAGGACACTGAAGCTTTCTTT. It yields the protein CASSLRKDTEAFF.

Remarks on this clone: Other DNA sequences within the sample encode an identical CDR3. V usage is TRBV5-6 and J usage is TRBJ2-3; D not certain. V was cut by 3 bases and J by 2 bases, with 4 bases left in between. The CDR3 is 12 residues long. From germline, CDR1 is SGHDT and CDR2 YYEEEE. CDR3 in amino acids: CASSSSTDTQYF. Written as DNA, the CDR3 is TGTGCCAGCAGCTCGTCCACAGATACGCAGTATTTT.

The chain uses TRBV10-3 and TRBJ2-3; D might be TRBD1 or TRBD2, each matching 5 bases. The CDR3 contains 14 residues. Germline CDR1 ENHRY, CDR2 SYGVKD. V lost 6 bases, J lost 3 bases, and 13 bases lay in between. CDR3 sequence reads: CAIRLGTGTDTQYF. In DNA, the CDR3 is TGTGCCATCAGGTTAGGGACGGGGACAGATACGCAGTATTTT.

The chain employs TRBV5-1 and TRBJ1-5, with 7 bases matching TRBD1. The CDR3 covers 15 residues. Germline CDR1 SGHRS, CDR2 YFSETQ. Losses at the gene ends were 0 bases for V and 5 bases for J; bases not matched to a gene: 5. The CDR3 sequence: CASSLEGQTHQPQHF. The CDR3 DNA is TGCGCCAGCAGCTTGGAGGGACAGACCCATCAGCCCCAGCATTTT. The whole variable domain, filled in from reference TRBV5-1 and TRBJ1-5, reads KAGVTQTPRYLIKTRGQQVTLSCSPISGHRSVSWYQQTPGQGLQFLFEYFSETQRNKGNFPGRFSGRQFSNSRSEMNVSTLELGDSALYLCASSLEGQTHQPQHFGDGTRLSIL.